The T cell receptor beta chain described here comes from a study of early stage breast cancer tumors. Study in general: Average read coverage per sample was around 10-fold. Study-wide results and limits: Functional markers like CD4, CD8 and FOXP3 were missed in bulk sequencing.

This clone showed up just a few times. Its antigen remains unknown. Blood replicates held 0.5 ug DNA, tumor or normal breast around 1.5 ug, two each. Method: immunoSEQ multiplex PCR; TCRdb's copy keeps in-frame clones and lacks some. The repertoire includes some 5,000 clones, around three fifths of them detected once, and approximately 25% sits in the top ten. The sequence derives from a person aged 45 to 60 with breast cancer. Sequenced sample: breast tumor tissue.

The CDR3 nucleotides read TGTGCCAGCAGTGAAGCGCGTCAGCAGCCCCAGCATTTT. This translates into CASSEARQQPQHF. This chain links TRBV2 with TRBJ1-5; no firm D call. V was trimmed by 0 bases and J by 7 bases, leaving 7 bases between them. The CDR3 loop spans 13 amino acids. Germline loops: CDR1 SNHLY, CDR2 FYNNEI.